The present T cell receptor beta chain was sequenced within a study of blood T cell repertoires in COVID-19. This CDR3 comprises 14 residues. Per the germline V gene, CDR1 is SGHTA and CDR2 is FQGNSA. With V trimmed by 4 bases and J by 10 bases, 9 bases remained unmatched. TCRdb's table, derived via immunoSEQ multiplex PCR, lists solely in-frame clones and lacks some. Among about 190,000 clones listed, approximately 79% were seen once. J is TRBJ2-1 and V is TRBV7-2; TRBD2 aligns across 8 bases. The TCR originated in a woman between 50 and 59 years old with acute or convalescent COVID-19. The sample taken for sequencing was peripheral blood. DNA for the CDR3: TGTGCCAGCAGCTACACTAGCGGTGCTAGGGAGCAGTTCTTC. Translated, it gives CASSYTSGAREQFF. Together with reference TRBV7-2 and TRBJ2-1, the CDR3 gives the full variable domain: GAGVSQSPSNKVTEKGKDVELRCDPISGHTALYWYRQSLGQGLEFLIYFQGNSAPDKSGLPSDRFSAERTGGSVSTLTIQRTQQEDSAVYLCASSYTSGAREQFFGPGTRLTVL.